This T cell receptor (beta chain) was recovered during a study of shared clonotypes between healthy human individuals. About the study: Used for every donor were three CD4 naive, three CD4 memory, two CD8 naive and one CD8 memory plate. Study results and caveats: Naive subsets generally had larger estimated richness than memory subsets.

The healthy adult donors were HIV-negative and reported no recent acute infections or vaccinations. Looked up from germline, CDR1 is SGHRS and CDR2 is YFSETQ. The J segment lost 0 bases and the V segment lost 4 bases, leaving 4 bases of the junction unmatched. This CDR3 is built from 17 residues. How the authors handled the data: ImmunoSEQ output lacked quality scores and full-length reads, limiting matched filtering. The table came from immunoSEQ multiplex PCR; TCRdb's copy has only in-frame clones and leaves some out. Clonal size and the V and J genes are those of that table, whereas D and trimming came from the DNA. The profile shows about a million clones, 60% to 85% of them singletons. Comments on this clone: Its antigen is as yet unknown.

The sequence was collected from a man between 18 and 29 years old in good health. Some clones in this sample may be carry-over from other donors' samples. The specimen sequenced was memory CD4+ T cells from PBMCs. Documented subset: CD45RA-negative fraction. This chain connects TRBV5-1 to TRBJ2-7; 16 bases line up with TRBD2. The CDR3 bases are TGCGCCAGCAGCCCTGGGACTAGCGGGAGGGCCTCCTACGAGCAGTACTTC. It is translated as CASSPGTSGRASYEQYF.